These 2 T cell receptor beta chains were sequenced from one sample in a study of shared clonotypes between healthy human individuals. The assay was immunoSEQ multiplex PCR, and TCRdb's table has in-frame clones only and misses some. The table lists around 2.3 million clones, around 95% of them singletons, with less than 0.15% in the top ten. The specimen was naive CD4+ T cells sorted from blood. The subset here: CD45RA+ positively selected. Every receptor here comes from a young man in good health.

The chain employs TRBV5-5 and TRBJ2-3; D is undetermined. In germline, CDR1 is SGHKS, CDR2 YYEKEE (reference sequence). Trimming removed 0 bases at V and 0 bases at J, with 11 bases between. The CDR3 spans 16 residues. The CDR3 protein is CASSLDLGTSTDTQYF. The CDR3 DNA reads TGTGCCAGCAGCTTGGACCTCGGAACCAGCACAGATACGCAGTATTTT.

V gene TRBV10-3 combines with J gene TRBJ1-2; no firm D call. This CDR3 comprises 13 residues. Germline V gene lookup returns CDR1 ENHRY and CDR2 SYGVKD. The V gene lost 3 bases and the J gene lost 8 bases, with 13 bases spanning the gap. The CDR3 sequence is CAISDLSGAGYTF. CDR3 coding DNA: TGTGCCATCAGTGACCTGAGTGGAGCCGGCTACACCTTC.